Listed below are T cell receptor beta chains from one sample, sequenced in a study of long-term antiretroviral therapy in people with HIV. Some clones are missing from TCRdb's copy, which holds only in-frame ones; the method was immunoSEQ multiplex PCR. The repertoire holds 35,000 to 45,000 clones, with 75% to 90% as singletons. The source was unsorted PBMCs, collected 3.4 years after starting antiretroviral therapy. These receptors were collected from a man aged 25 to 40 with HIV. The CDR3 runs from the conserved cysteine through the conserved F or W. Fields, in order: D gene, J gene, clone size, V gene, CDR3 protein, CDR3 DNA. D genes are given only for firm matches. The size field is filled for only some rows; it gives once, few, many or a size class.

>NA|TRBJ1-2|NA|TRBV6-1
CASSVTEHYGYTF
TGTGCCAGCAGTGTAACAGAACACTATGGCTACACCTTC
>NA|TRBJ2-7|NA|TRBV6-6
CASSYRGSEQYF
TGTGCCAGCAGTTACAGGGGCTCCGAGCAGTACTTC
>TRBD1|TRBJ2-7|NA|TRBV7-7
CASSSTDRADEQYF
TGTGCTAGCAGCTCCACCGACAGGGCGGACGAGCAGTACTTC
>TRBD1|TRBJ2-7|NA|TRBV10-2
CASRSDRGKREQYF
TGCGCCAGCAGATCGGACAGGGGAAAACGCGAGCAGTACTTC
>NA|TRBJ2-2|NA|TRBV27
CASSPIGGATGELFF
TGTGCCAGCAGTCCGATCGGAGGGGCTACCGGGGAGCTGTTTTTT
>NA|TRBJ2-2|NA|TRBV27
CASSLSPSTGELFF
TGTGCCAGCAGTTTATCTCCCAGCACCGGGGAGCTGTTTTTT
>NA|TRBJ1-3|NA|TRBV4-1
CASSQDWWDTIYF
TGCGCCAGCAGCCAAGATTGGTGGGACACCATATATTTT
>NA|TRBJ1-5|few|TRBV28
CASSLPGAGTNQPQHF
TGTGCCAGCAGTCTTCCCGGGGCAGGGACCAATCAGCCCCAGCATTTT
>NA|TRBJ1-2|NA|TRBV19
CASSMSPSTGNYGYTF
TGTGCCAGTAGTATGAGTCCCTCCACAGGAAACTATGGCTACACCTTC
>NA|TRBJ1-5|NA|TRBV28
CASSLDSSNQPQHF
TGTGCCAGCAGTTTAGACAGTAGCAATCAGCCCCAGCATTTT
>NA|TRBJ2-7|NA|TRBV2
CARGQSEQYF
TGTGCCAGAGGACAGAGCGAGCAGTACTTC
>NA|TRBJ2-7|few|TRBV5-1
CASSLVAPPSLYEQYF
TGCGCCAGCAGCTTGGTGGCACCTCCAAGCCTCTACGAGCAGTACTTC
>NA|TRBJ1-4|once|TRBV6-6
CASTYHPGAENEKLFF
TGTGCCAGCACCTACCACCCCGGGGCCGAAAATGAAAAACTGTTTTTT
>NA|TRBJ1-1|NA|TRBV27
CASSLNGGNTEAFF
TGTGCCAGCAGTTTAAACGGAGGGAACACTGAAGCTTTCTTT
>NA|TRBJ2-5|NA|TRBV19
CASSIGAGKETQYF
TGTGCCAGTAGTATAGGTGCAGGGAAAGAGACCCAGTACTTC
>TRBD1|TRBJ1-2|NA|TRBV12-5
CASGFSGQGANYGYTF
TGTGCTAGTGGTTTTTCGGGACAGGGGGCCAACTATGGCTACACCTTC
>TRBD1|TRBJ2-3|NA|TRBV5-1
CASSSDRGADTQYF
TGCGCCAGCAGTTCAGACAGGGGCGCAGATACGCAGTATTTT
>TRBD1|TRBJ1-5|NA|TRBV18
CASSATGSFSNQPQHF
TGTGCCAGCTCGGCGACAGGGTCGTTTAGCAATCAGCCCCAGCATTTT